These T cell receptor beta chains were read from a single sample in a study of OX40 agonist ivuxolimab in advanced cancers. Assay: immunoSEQ multiplex PCR; the TCRdb copy retains only in-frame clones and omits some. The table has fewer than 60,000 clones, about 81% seen once. The sequences come from CD4+ or CD8+ T cells sorted from blood, collected in a trial of the OX40 agonist ivuxolimab. The receptors originated from an adult with an advanced solid tumor such as melanoma, head and neck, liver or kidney cancer. Each CDR3 is given with its conserved first and last residue. D genes are given only for firm matches. Expanded clones get a size class; other rows say once, few or many, or leave the size out.

TRBD2 TRBJ2-3 - TRBV5-8 TGTGCCAGCAGCTTAGCGGGGGGGACCACAGATACGCAGTATTTT CASSLAGGTTDTQYF
- TRBJ1-6 - TRBV9 TGTGCCAGCAGCGTCCAGGACGGGAATTCACCCCTCCACTTT CASSVQDGNSPLHF
TRBD2 TRBJ2-5 once TRBV7-7 TGTGCCAGCAGCCGACCGGGGGGGGGAGAGACCCAGTACTTC CASSRPGGGETQYF
- TRBJ1-2 - TRBV6-1 TGTGCCAGCAGTGTAAGGCAGAACATCTATGGCTACACCTTC CASSVRQNIYGYTF
- TRBJ2-3 - TRBV10-1 TGCGCCAGCAGTCGACCTCCCGGCCTTGTGCAGTATTTT CASSRPPGLVQYF
TRBD1 TRBJ2-5 once TRBV5-1 TGCGCCAGCAGCGTCCCGGGGACAGGGGGCGGGAACCAGTACTTC CASSVPGTGGGNQYF
TRBD2 TRBJ2-3 - TRBV5-1 TGCGCCAGCAGCTCGGGGACTATGGGGGATACGCAGTATTTT CASSSGTMGDTQYF
- TRBJ1-5 - TRBV7-8 TGTGCCAGCAGCTTGGAGCGCAATCAGCCCCAGCATTTT CASSLERNQPQHF
- TRBJ2-7 few TRBV2 TGTGCCAGCAGTGAGGGAGCGGGCCCCCCCTACGAGCAGTACTTC CASSEGAGPPYEQYF
- TRBJ2-7 - TRBV29-1 TGCAGCGTCCAACTGGTCCACGAGCAGTACTTC CSVQLVHEQYF
- TRBJ2-7 - TRBV27 TGTGCCAGCAGTTTTTCTCGGGCAGGTCCCACTCTCGAGCAGTACTTC CASSFSRAGPTLEQYF
- TRBJ2-7 few TRBV4-1 TGCGCCAGCAGCCAAGGTGTGTTTCCCAGGGGGGCCCACGAGCAGTACTTC CASSQGVFPRGAHEQYF
- TRBJ2-5 - TRBV5-5 TGTGCCAGCAGCTTGTGGGGGTCGGGAGAGACCCAGTACTTC CASSLWGSGETQYF
TRBD1 TRBJ2-1 - TRBV4-1 TGCGCCAGCAGCCAAGAGGGACAGGGATACAATGAGCAGTTCTTC CASSQEGQGYNEQFF
- TRBJ2-7 - TRBV5-1 TGCGCCAGCAGCTTGGGTAGCTCGGGTGGGGAGCAGTACTTC CASSLGSSGGEQYF
- TRBJ2-3 - TRBV21-1 TGTGCCAGCAGTACTAGCGGGGGGGCCGGAACAGATACGCAGTATTTT CASSTSGGAGTDTQYF
- TRBJ1-2 - TRBV7-2 TGTGCCAGCAGCTTTAACAGTGCAAACTATGGCTACACCTTC CASSFNSANYGYTF
TRBD2 TRBJ2-1 - TRBV27 TGTGCCAGCACCCCACGCGGGGGGTTCGGTAGTCAGTTTCCCTACAATGAGCAGTTCTTC CASTPRGGFGSQFPYNEQFF
TRBD1 TRBJ2-3 - TRBV7-9 TGTGCCAGCAGCTCGGACAGGGGTGGTGGCACAGATACGCAGTATTTT CASSSDRGGGTDTQYF
TRBD1 TRBJ2-7 few TRBV7-8 TGTGCCAGCAGCCCTGAACGTGTTGGGACAGGGGATCGGGAGCAGTACTTC CASSPERVGTGDREQYF
- TRBJ2-5 - TRBV5-4 TGTGCCAGCAGGGATTCTCAGCGGGCTCAAGAGACCCAGTACTTC CASRDSQRAQETQYF
- TRBJ2-7 - TRBV29-1 TGCAGCGTTGTAGCGGCGACAGGGAGCCACGAGCAGTACTTC CSVVAATGSHEQYF
TRBD1 TRBJ1-4 - TRBV27 TGTGCCAGCCCCAGGGGGAGGGGTTTTACTAATGAAAAACTGTTTTTT CASPRGRGFTNEKLFF
- TRBJ2-1 - TRBV7-3 TGTGCCAGCAGCTTATACGCGGGGGCCGGTAAAGAGCAGTTCTTC CASSLYAGAGKEQFF
- TRBJ2-3 - TRBV19 TGTGCCAGTATGGGGGGTGAGTTTGGAACAGATACGCAGTATTTT CASMGGEFGTDTQYF
- TRBJ1-5 once TRBV28 TGTGCCAGCAGCGGGAGGGGTAGCAATCAGCCCCAGCATTTT CASSGRGSNQPQHF
TRBD2 TRBJ2-5 once TRBV5-1 TGCGCCAGCAGCTTGCAGGGACTAGAGGGTTTAGAGACCCAGTACTTC CASSLQGLEGLETQYF
- TRBJ1-1 - TRBV6-5 TGTGCCAGCAGTAGACCCGGGAACACTGAAGCTTTCTTT CASSRPGNTEAFF
TRBD1 TRBJ2-1 - TRBV13 TGTGCCAGCAGCTTAATGGGACAGATTTTTAATGAGCAGTTCTTC CASSLMGQIFNEQFF
- TRBJ1-1 - TRBV7-9 TGTGCCAGCAGCTTCGTGAGCACTGAAGCTTTCTTT CASSFVSTEAFF
- TRBJ1-2 - TRBV29-1 TGCAGCGTTTGGGGGGATGGCTACACCTTC CSVWGDGYTF
- TRBJ2-3 - TRBV21-1 TGTGCCACCCTCAAGGCAGGTAGTGATACGCAGTATTTT CATLKAGSDTQYF
- TRBJ2-5 - TRBV19 TGTGCCAGCATTGGGGGGGCGATGGAGACCCAGTACTTC CASIGGAMETQYF
- TRBJ2-3 - TRBV28 TGTGCCAGCAGCCGAGGTGGGGAAACAGATACGCAGTATTTT CASSRGGETDTQYF
- TRBJ2-7 - TRBV6-1 TGTGCCAGCAGTGAGGGGGGAAGCTCCTACGAGCAGTACTTC CASSEGGSSYEQYF
TRBD1 TRBJ2-7 - TRBV7-9 TGTGCCAGCAGCCGAGCCGGGACAGGGATCCACGAGCAGTACTTC CASSRAGTGIHEQYF
- TRBJ1-4 - TRBV2 TGTGCCAGCAGGCCGGGACGGAGTAATGAAAAACTGTTTTTT CASRPGRSNEKLFF
- TRBJ2-3 - TRBV7-8 TGTGCCAGCAGCTTAGAGGGCCCCAGGGATACGCAGTATTTT CASSLEGPRDTQYF
- TRBJ1-2 - TRBV5-6 TGTGCCAGCAGCTTGCGACAGCAAAGTGGCTACACCTTC CASSLRQQSGYTF
- TRBJ2-2 - TRBV6-1 TGTGCCAGCAGTGAGAGGCAGGGGTCCGGGGAGCTGTTTTTT CASSERQGSGELFF
TRBD2 TRBJ2-1 - TRBV28 TGTGCCAGCAGTGTGACCGGGACTAGGAGGGTCCATGAGCAGTTCTTC CASSVTGTRRVHEQFF
TRBD1 TRBJ1-1 - TRBV25-1 TGTGCCAGCAGTCCACAGGGGCGAGGCACTGAAGCTTTCTTT CASSPQGRGTEAFF
- TRBJ2-3 - TRBV15 TGTGCCACCAGCAGGCCGACTCAAGATACGCAGTATTTT CATSRPTQDTQYF
- TRBJ2-7 - TRBV11-2 TGTGCCAGCAGCTTAGAGGTTGGCTCCTACGAGCAGTACTTC CASSLEVGSYEQYF
- TRBJ2-3 once TRBV10-3 TGTGCCATCAGTGAGAGTGGGGGGAGCACAGATACGCAGTATTTT CAISESGGSTDTQYF
- TRBJ2-5 - TRBV7-2 TGTGCCAGCAGCCGAGGTGACCAAGAGACCCAGTACTTC CASSRGDQETQYF
TRBD2 TRBJ2-5 - TRBV11-2 TGTGCCAGCAGCCCGCAACTAGCGGTCCAAGAGACCCAGTACTTC CASSPQLAVQETQYF
- TRBJ1-1 - TRBV7-9 TGTGCCAGCCTACCCCTAATGAACACTGAAGCTTTCTTT CASLPLMNTEAFF
- TRBJ2-4 - TRBV5-4 TGTGCCAGCAGCTTGATGGGTCCCAAAAACATTCAGTACTTC CASSLMGPKNIQYF
- TRBJ1-5 - TRBV19 TGTGCCACCGGGGGGGGCGGGGGCAATCAGCCCCAGCATTTT CATGGGGGNQPQHF
TRBD2 TRBJ2-7 - TRBV5-4 TGTGCCAGCAGCTCCGCGGGGGGGAATTACGAGCAGTACTTC CASSSAGGNYEQYF
- TRBJ1-3 - TRBV27 TGTGCCAGCAGTGGGCAGGGATCTGGAAACACCATATATTTT CASSGQGSGNTIYF
TRBD1 TRBJ1-1 - TRBV6-5 TGTGCCAGCAGTTATCAGACAGGGTACACTGAAGCTTTCTTT CASSYQTGYTEAFF
TRBD1 TRBJ1-5 - TRBV19 TGTGCCAGTAGTACGACAGGGTTCAGCAATCAGCCCCAGCATTTT CASSTTGFSNQPQHF
TRBD1 TRBJ2-7 - TRBV4-2 TGTGCCAGCAGCCAAGACGACAGGGGCATCTACGAGCAGTACTTC CASSQDDRGIYEQYF
- TRBJ1-1 - TRBV7-6 TGTGCCAGCAGCTTAGCAATCTGGCGGGGGAACACTGAAGCTTTCTTT CASSLAIWRGNTEAFF
- TRBJ1-1 - TRBV11-2 TGTGCCAGCAGCCAAAACAGGGTGGGCACTGAAGCTTTCTTT CASSQNRVGTEAFF
- TRBJ2-5 once TRBV5-1 TGCGCCAGCAGCCTGCAAGAGACCCAGTACTTC CASSLQETQYF
TRBD2 TRBJ2-5 - TRBV11-2 TGTGCCAGCAGCTTAGGCGGGACTAGCGGGCCGGAGACCCAGTACTTC CASSLGGTSGPETQYF
- TRBJ2-5 - TRBV29-1 TGCAGCGTTACAGACAGGGGAGGGGAGACCCAGTACTTC CSVTDRGGETQYF